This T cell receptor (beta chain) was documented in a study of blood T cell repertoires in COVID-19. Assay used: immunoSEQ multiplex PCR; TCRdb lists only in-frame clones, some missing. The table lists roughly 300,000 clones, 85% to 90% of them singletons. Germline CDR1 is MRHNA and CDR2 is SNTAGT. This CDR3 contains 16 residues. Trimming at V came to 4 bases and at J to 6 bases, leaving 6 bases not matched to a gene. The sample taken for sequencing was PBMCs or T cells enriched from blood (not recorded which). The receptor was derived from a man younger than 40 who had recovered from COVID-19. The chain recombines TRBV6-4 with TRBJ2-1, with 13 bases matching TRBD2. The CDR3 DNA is TGTGCCAGCAGTGTGGTCACTAGCGGGGGGGCCAATGAGCAGTTCTTC. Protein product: CASSVVTSGGANEQFF.